These T cell receptor beta chains were read from a single sample in a study of naive and memory T cell subsets. From the UMI-ligation and nested PCR reads, TCRdb called clonotypes with MiXCR, one entry per CDR3 protein. Here the sample spans 120,000 to 150,000 distinct CDR3 sequences, 20% to 25% being singletons. Material for sequencing was naive CD4+ T cells from blood. Every receptor here comes from a human donor in good health. The CDR3 runs from the conserved cysteine through the conserved F or W. A D gene is named only where the DNA matches it firmly. Only some rows state a clone size, as once, few, many or a class for expanded clones.

clone_size d_call j_call v_call cdr3_aa cdr3_nt
. . TRBJ1-5 TRBV18 CASTQDSNQPQHF TGTGCCAGCACACAGGATAGCAATCAGCCCCAGCATTTT
. TRBD1 TRBJ2-7 TRBV5-1 CASKRTGDYEQYF TGCGCCAGCAAAAGGACAGGGGACTACGAGCAGTACTTC
. . TRBJ2-1 TRBV12-3/TRBV12-4 CASSPGIYEQFF TGTGCCAGCAGCCCCGGGATATATGAGCAGTTCTTC
. . TRBJ2-5 TRBV7-2 CASSQYETQYF TGTGCCAGCAGCCAATACGAGACCCAGTACTTC
. . TRBJ2-1 TRBV3-1 CASSQGPGEQFF TGTGCCAGCAGCCAAGGCCCTGGTGAGCAGTTCTTC
once TRBD2 TRBJ2-1 TRBV3-1 CASSHSGRAVYEQFF TGTGCCAGCAGCCATAGCGGGAGGGCTGTATATGAGCAGTTCTTC
many . TRBJ2-2 TRBV29-1 CSVERPQGNTGELFF TGCAGCGTTGAACGTCCACAGGGGAACACCGGGGAGCTGTTTTTT
. . TRBJ2-2 TRBV7-3 CASSPGTGTNTGELFF TGTGCCAGCAGCCCAGGGACGGGGACTAACACCGGGGAGCTGTTTTTT
. . TRBJ2-3 TRBV5-1 CASSLEGLDTQYF TGCGCCAGCAGCTTGGAAGGGTTGGATACGCAGTATTTT
. . TRBJ2-3 TRBV28 CASSSEIFTDTQYF TGTGCCAGCAGTAGCGAGATATTCACAGATACGCAGTATTTT
. . TRBJ1-6 TRBV11-1 CASSPGSYNSPLHF TGTGCCAGCAGCCCGGGGTCCTATAATTCACCCCTCCACTTT
. TRBD2 TRBJ2-1 TRBV12-5 CASGLVLAGGFSYNEQFF TGTGCTAGTGGTTTAGTGCTAGCGGGAGGGTTCTCCTACAATGAGCAGTTCTTC
few TRBD2 TRBJ2-5 TRBV4-1 CASSQVNSGTETQYF TGCGCCAGCAGCCAAGTTAATAGCGGGACGGAGACCCAGTACTTC
. TRBD2 TRBJ2-4 TRBV7-6 CASSLMASGWLGKNIQYF TGTGCCAGCAGCTTAATGGCTAGCGGGTGGTTGGGCAAAAACATTCAGTACTTC
. . TRBJ2-7 TRBV20-1 CSAQFREQYF TGCAGTGCACAGTTTCGCGAGCAGTACTTC
once TRBD1 TRBJ2-7 TRBV20-1 CSAVKGQGSREQYF TGCAGTGCGGTCAAGGGACAGGGTTCACGCGAGCAGTACTTC
. . TRBJ1-2 TRBV9 CASTQESDYGYTF TGTGCCAGCACCCAAGAGAGCGACTATGGCTACACCTTC
few TRBD2 TRBJ2-1 TRBV14 CASSPSSSGSQFF TGTGCCAGCAGCCCCTCGTCCAGCGGGAGCCAGTTCTTC
. . TRBJ1-1 TRBV29-1 CSARGGVSEAFF TGCAGCGCCCGCGGGGGGGTATCTGAAGCTTTCTTT
. TRBD2 TRBJ2-7 TRBV20-1 CSAPSGRFYEQYF TGCAGTGCTCCCAGCGGGAGGTTCTACGAGCAGTACTTC
. TRBD2 TRBJ2-3 TRBV6-6 CASSYPQLAASTDTQYF TGTGCCAGCAGTTACCCCCAACTAGCGGCCAGCACAGATACGCAGTATTTT
few . TRBJ1-6 TRBV6-5 CASSSLASPLHF TGTGCCAGCAGTTCTCTTGCCTCACCCCTCCACTTT
. . TRBJ2-7 TRBV5-1 CASSLGQVDYEQYF TGCGCCAGCAGCTTGGGACAGGTGGATTACGAGCAGTACTTC
few TRBD1 TRBJ2-7 TRBV4-1 CASSRQGADYEQYF TGCGCCAGCAGCCGACAGGGGGCTGACTACGAGCAGTACTTC
few . TRBJ2-3 TRBV7-9 CASSISTTSTDTQYF TGTGCCAGCAGCATTAGCACGACGAGCACAGATACGCAGTATTTT
few TRBD2 TRBJ2-7 TRBV7-2 CASSLVAGGDYEQYF TGTGCCAGCAGCTTAGTAGCGGGCGGAGACTACGAGCAGTACTTC
many TRBD2 TRBJ2-1 TRBV20-1 CSARDLFSAGVLAFF TGCAGTGCTAGAGATCTTTTCTCAGCGGGAGTACTCGCGTTCTTC
. . TRBJ1-2 TRBV28 CASSSASLKVYGYTF TGTGCCAGCAGTTCCGCCAGTTTAAAGGTCTATGGCTACACCTTC
once TRBD1 TRBJ1-3 TRBV15 CATSREQGASTIYF TGTGCCACCAGCAGAGAGCAGGGGGCAAGCACCATATATTTT
. . TRBJ1-2 TRBV19 CASTYQVAGYGYTF TGTGCCAGTACCTATCAAGTGGCGGGCTATGGCTACACCTTC
few TRBD1 TRBJ2-2 TRBV9 CASSVTSGTGANTGELFF TGTGCCAGCAGCGTAACCTCCGGGACAGGGGCGAACACCGGGGAGCTGTTTTTT
. TRBD2 TRBJ2-1 TRBV11-2 CASSPGLAGYSYNEQFF TGTGCCAGCAGCCCGGGACTAGCGGGGTACTCCTACAATGAGCAGTTCTTC
. TRBD2 TRBJ2-1 TRBV6-1 CASSERLAGGNNEQFF TGTGCCAGCAGTGAAAGATTAGCGGGAGGGAACAATGAGCAGTTCTTC
. TRBD1 TRBJ2-1 TRBV28 CASSFTGTGIPNEQFF TGTGCCAGCTCATTTACCGGGACAGGGATTCCCAATGAGCAGTTCTTC
many TRBD2 TRBJ2-1 TRBV19 CASSSQGLASDEQFF TGTGCCAGTAGTTCCCAGGGACTAGCGTCCGATGAGCAGTTCTTC
few TRBD1 TRBJ1-2 TRBV29-1 CSGSGGMGYGYTF TGCAGCGGTTCAGGGGGCATGGGCTATGGCTACACCTTC
. . TRBJ2-2 TRBV19 CASSITRGAGELFF TGTGCCAGTAGTATCACCAGAGGGGCCGGGGAGCTGTTTTTT
. . TRBJ2-4 TRBV4-2 CASSQDPSSNIQYF TGTGCCAGCAGCCAAGATCCGTCGTCGAACATTCAGTACTTC
. TRBD2 TRBJ2-2 TRBV20-1 CSARDLRLASSTGELFF TGCAGTGCTAGAGATCTCCGACTAGCGTCGAGCACCGGGGAGCTGTTTTTT
few . TRBJ1-4 TRBV7-2 CASSAGRRSRGEKLFF TGTGCCAGCAGCGCCGGAAGAAGGTCCCGGGGTGAAAAACTGTTTTTT
few TRBD1 TRBJ2-1 TRBV2 CASGTGGAYNEQFF TGTGCCAGTGGGACAGGGGGCGCCTACAATGAGCAGTTCTTC
many . TRBJ2-3 TRBV29-1 CSVSRPGVTDTQYF TGCAGCGTTTCCCGTCCAGGGGTCACAGATACGCAGTATTTT
few TRBD2 TRBJ2-5 TRBV29-1 CSGRLAVRPTETQYF TGCAGCGGGAGACTAGCGGTAAGGCCCACGGAGACCCAGTACTTC
. . TRBJ2-7 TRBV6-1 CASSDLDLQSDEQYF TGTGCCAGCAGTGATTTGGACCTCCAGAGCGACGAGCAGTACTTC
few TRBD2 TRBJ2-3 TRBV29-1 CSVRAGGTDTQYF TGCAGCGTGAGGGCGGGAGGTACAGATACGCAGTATTTT
. TRBD1 TRBJ2-7 TRBV5-1 CASSLEGTGYYEQYF TGCGCCAGCAGCTTGGAAGGGACAGGGTACTACGAGCAGTACTTC
few . TRBJ1-1 TRBV20-1 CSAPGRPPQMNTEAFF TGCAGTGCTCCCGGGCGCCCCCCGCAAATGAACACTGAAGCTTTCTTT
many . TRBJ1-5 TRBV7-9 CASSTSVDRSNQPQHF TGTGCCAGCAGCACGTCAGTCGACAGAAGCAATCAGCCCCAGCATTTT